This entry lists 7 T cell receptor beta chains sequenced from one sample in a study of blood T cell repertoires in COVID-19. The repertoire was sequenced with immunoSEQ multiplex PCR; TCRdb's copy has only in-frame clones and lacks some. The table lists tens of thousands of clones, over 75% of them singletons, with just under 3% in the top ten. The sample taken for sequencing was peripheral blood. The receptors derive from a man aged 80 or over with acute or convalescent COVID-19.

The V and J genes are TRBV7-2 and TRBJ2-3; 12 bases line up with TRBD2. The CDR3 consists of 16 residues. V lost 6 bases to trimming and J lost 2 bases; unmatched junction nucleotides: 6. Germline V CDR1 and CDR2: SGHTA, FQGNSA. This chain's CDR3 is CASSAGLAGTTDTQYF. For the CDR3, the DNA is TGTGCCAGCAGTGCAGGACTAGCGGGGACCACAGATACGCAGTATTTT.

The chain uses TRBV19 and TRBJ1-5; 9 positions agree with TRBD1. The V gene end was trimmed by 5 bases and the J gene end by 2 bases; junction bases not matched to a gene: 4. The CDR3 runs 15 residues. CDR1 is LNHDA, CDR2 SQIVND, per germline (reference sequence). The CDR3 DNA reads TGTGCCAGTAGTCCCCGACAGGGGGGCAATCAGCCCCAGCATTTT. It specifies CASSPRQGGNQPQHF.

The J gene is TRBJ2-2, the V gene TRBV12-2; the D call of TRBD1 is as the table states it, not checked on the DNA. TRBV12-2 is a pseudogene locus. CDR3 length: 17 residues. Here the CDR3 reads CASRCFRAGGWTGELFF. For the CDR3, the DNA is TGTGCAAGTCGCTGCTTTAGGGCAGGGGGCTGGACCGGGGAGCTGTTTTTT.

This clone was picked up a small number of times. V gene TRBV6-2 or TRBV6-3 combines with J gene TRBJ1-1; D gene uncertain. Germline V gives CDR1 MNHEY, CDR2 SVGEGT. This CDR3 has 14 residues. Deletions cut 2 bases from V and 5 bases from J, with 12 bases between. The CDR3 spells CASSYRGGRTEAFF. The DNA of the CDR3 is TGTGCCAGCAGTTACCGGGGAGGGAGGACTGAAGCTTTCTTT.

The gene calls are TRBV6-2 or TRBV6-3 and TRBJ2-1, with 16 bases that match TRBD2. V lost 5 bases to trimming and J lost 9 bases; unmatched junction nucleotides: 7. Germline V gene data show CDR1 as MNHEY and CDR2 as SVGEGT. CDR3 length equals 16 residues. CDR3 nucleotide sequence: TGTGCCAGCAGTAGACCGGGACTAGCGGGAGGGCGTGAGCAGTTCTTC. This codes for CASSRPGLAGGREQFF.

The chain recombines TRBV7-2 with TRBJ2-4, with 11 positions matching TRBD2. V was clipped by 2 bases and J by 14 bases; unmatched bases: 11. Per the germline V gene, CDR1 is SGHTA and CDR2 is FQGNSA. This CDR3 is built from 15 residues. The CDR3 DNA reads TGTGCCAGCAGCTTACTTAGCGGGAGGGTTAGTTGGGAGTACTTC. It codes for CASSLLSGRVSWEYF.

V usage is TRBV18 and J usage is TRBJ1-1; possible D gene TRBD1, 5 bases. The germline V gene encodes CDR1 KGHSH and CDR2 LQKENI. V was shortened by 3 bases and J by 0 bases, with 8 bases between the two germline ends. This CDR3 contains 14 residues. CDR3 region: CASSPTRVNTEAFF. Here the CDR3 DNA reads TGTGCCAGCTCACCCACCAGGGTGAACACTGAAGCTTTCTTT.